Each of the 18 T cell receptor beta chains below was sequenced from the same sample in a study of T cell responses to AZD1222 COVID-19 vaccine (dated by TCRdb to the early 2020s). Interpreted using the paper, the time point label stands for: baseline before first vaccination. The library relied on the immunoSEQ multiplex PCR assay. TCRdb re-hosts the immuneACCESS table, in-frame sequences only. Its copies lack some clones; in the studies checked, an unresolved V gene accounts for under half of them, and the cause for the rest is not known. This sample holds 100,000 to 120,000 clones; nearly 90% were observed only once. The biggest ten clones account for around 3.2% of the sample. The sample in question was peripheral blood, obtained on day 0 of AZD1222 vaccination. The receptor set was obtained from an adult in good health.

V and J are TRBV11-1 and TRBJ2-7; D ambiguous. Trimming took off 0 bases at V and 3 bases at J, with 15 bases between the two ends. The CDR3 is made up of 16 amino acids. Germline CDR1 reads SGHAT; CDR2 reads FQDESV (reference sequence). The CDR3 sequence is CASSLARLGFNYEQYF. CDR3 coding DNA: TGTGCCAGCAGCTTAGCACGGCTGGGGTTCAACTACGAGCAGTACTTC.

This clone was recorded a few times. The chain joins TRBV5-1 to TRBJ1-3, with D perhaps matching TRBD1 (6 bases). Trimming took off 6 bases at V and 0 bases at J, with 16 bases between the two ends. Germline CDR1 SGHRS, CDR2 YFSETQ. CDR3 size: 16 residues. Here the CDR3 DNA reads TGCGCCAGCACTCCCTCGACAGGCTTCTCTGGAAACACCATATATTTT. The encoded protein is CASTPSTGFSGNTIYF. The whole variable domain, filled in from reference TRBV5-1 and TRBJ1-3, reads KAGVTQTPRYLIKTRGQQVTLSCSPISGHRSVSWYQQTPGQGLQFLFEYFSETQRNKGNFPGRFSGRQFSNSRSEMNVSTLELGDSALYLCASTPSTGFSGNTIYFGEGSWLTVV.

The chain combines TRBV5-1 with TRBJ2-2; no definite D call. Germline loops: CDR1 SGHRS, CDR2 YFSETQ. Trimming stripped 0 bases from V and 4 bases from J, with 16 bases between. CDR3 length equals 17 residues. The CDR3 nucleotides read TGCGCCAGCAGCTTGGATTATGGGATCGGAAGCACCGGGGAGCTGTTTTTT. The encoded protein is CASSLDYGIGSTGELFF. Drawing the rest from reference TRBV5-1 and TRBJ2-2, the complete variable domain is KAGVTQTPRYLIKTRGQQVTLSCSPISGHRSVSWYQQTPGQGLQFLFEYFSETQRNKGNFPGRFSGRQFSNSRSEMNVSTLELGDSALYLCASSLDYGIGSTGELFFGEGSRLTVL.

The chain employs TRBV5-1 and TRBJ2-3; D is perhaps TRBD1 (6 bases). The germline V gene has CDR1 SGHRS and CDR2 YFSETQ. V lost 0 bases, J lost 6 bases, and 14 bases lay in between. The CDR3 is made up of 15 amino acids. CDR3 coding DNA: TGCGCCAGCAGCTTGGGGATAGGGGGTTCGGATACGCAGTATTTT. Protein sequence: CASSLGIGGSDTQYF.

The genes are TRBV28 and TRBJ1-2; 7 bases match TRBD1. The length of the CDR3 is 15 residues. The junction had 14 bases not matched to a gene; V was cut back by 7 bases and J by 6 bases. The V gene's germline CDR1 is MDHEN and CDR2 SYDVKM. CDR3 protein: CASTTGTDVIHGYTF. The CDR3 nucleotides read TGTGCCAGCACCACGGGGACAGACGTTATCCATGGCTACACCTTC.

V gene TRBV28 combines with J gene TRBJ2-7; D is perhaps TRBD1 (5 bases). This CDR3 contains 16 residues. V was cut by 7 bases and J by 3 bases, with 22 bases left in between. Germline CDR1 is MDHEN and CDR2 is SYDVKM. CDR3 nucleotide sequence: TGTGCCAGCATCGCCTCTATTGGGGCATCAAACTACGAGCAGTACTTC. As protein: CASIASIGASNYEQYF.

The CDR3 DNA is TGTGCCAGCAGTGAAGCGCGGGGGATGGGACAGCCCCAGCATTTT. Translated: CASSEARGMGQPQHF. The genes are TRBV2 and TRBJ1-5; possibly TRBD1 for D (5 bases). Trimming took 0 bases from V and 7 from J, leaving 13 bases between them. Germline CDR1 and CDR2: SNHLY and FYNNEI. This CDR3 is 15 amino acids long.

The chain joins TRBV7-3 to TRBJ2-3, with 10 bases aligning to TRBD1. V lost 1 base and J lost 4; bases outside the gene matches: 2. This CDR3 spans 15 amino acids. Germline V gene sequence: CDR1 SGHTA, CDR2 FQGTGA. CDR3 DNA: TGTGCCAGCAGCTTAAAGGGACAGGGGCCAGATACGCAGTATTTT. Its protein is CASSLKGQGPDTQYF.

The CDR3 region is CASSSSGVSGNTIYF. The DNA of the CDR3 is TGCGCCAGCAGCTCCTCAGGGGTCTCTGGAAACACCATATATTTT. V gene TRBV5-1 combines with J gene TRBJ1-3; D perhaps matches TRBD1 (6 bases). The CDR3 is 15 amino acids. Germline V CDR1 and CDR2: SGHRS, YFSETQ. V lost 3 bases to trimming and J lost 0 bases, with 10 bases between them.

This clone has a single count. The V gene is TRBV5-1, the J gene TRBJ2-1, with 13 bases fitting TRBD2. Germline values: CDR1 SGHRS, CDR2 YFSETQ. The CDR3 loop spans 15 amino acids. J was trimmed by 10 bases and V by 4 bases; bases with no gene match: 8. CDR3 amino acids: CASSPLAGGPGEQFF. CDR3 nucleotides: TGCGCCAGCAGCCCACTAGCGGGAGGGCCGGGAGAGCAGTTCTTC.

The chain links TRBV29-1 to TRBJ1-1; tentative D call: TRBD1 (5 bases). Trimming removed 4 bases from V and 4 bases from J, with 10 bases in between. From germline, CDR1 is SQVTM and CDR2 ANQGSEA. The CDR3 extends over 12 amino acids. The DNA of the CDR3 is TGCAGCGTTGGGGGGACGAGCACTGAAGCTTTCTTT. Translated, it gives CSVGGTSTEAFF.

The chain combines TRBV2 with TRBJ1-3, with 8 bases lining up with TRBD1. Germline V CDR1 and CDR2: SNHLY, FYNNEI. CDR3 length: 13 residues. Losses at the gene ends were 6 bases for V and 4 bases for J; bases not matched to a gene: 2. This CDR3 reads CASSQGAGNTIYF. CDR3 nucleotides: TGTGCCAGCAGCCAGGGGGCGGGAAACACCATATATTTT.

The chain links TRBV10-1 to TRBJ2-3, with TRBD2 matching over 8 bases. The germline V gene encodes CDR1 WNHNN and CDR2 SYGVQD (reference sequence). The CDR3 runs 15 residues. After removal of 7 bases from V and 0 bases from J, the junction contained 6 bases not matched to a gene. The CDR3 region is CASTPAGESTDTQYF. The CDR3 DNA reads as TGCGCCAGCACACCAGCGGGAGAAAGCACAGATACGCAGTATTTT.

This rearrangement joins TRBV3-1 (or the pseudogene TRBV3-2) to TRBJ2-5; 9 bases match TRBD1. The J segment lost 5 bases and the V segment lost 4 bases, leaving 5 bases of the junction unmatched. This CDR3 comprises 14 residues. CDR1 LGHDT and CDR2 YNNKEL come from the germline V gene (reference sequence). The CDR3 here is CASSPWDREETQYF. Written as DNA, the CDR3 is TGTGCCAGCAGCCCTTGGGACAGGGAGGAGACCCAGTACTTC.

J is TRBJ2-1 and V is TRBV7-9, with TRBD2 as a possible D gene (5 bases). The CDR3 runs 15 residues. V was pared by 5 bases and J by 4 bases, with 15 bases between. Germline V gene sequence: CDR1 SEHNR, CDR2 FQNEAQ (reference sequence). The CDR3 reads CASSAMGVRYNEQFF. CDR3 DNA: TGTGCCAGCAGCGCGATGGGAGTCAGGTACAATGAGCAGTTCTTC.

This chain connects TRBV10-3 to TRBJ1-1, with D possibly TRBD1 on 5 matching bases. Trimming shortened V by 6 bases and J by 2 bases, and 13 bases separated the two germline ends. Germline V lookup: CDR1 ENHRY, CDR2 SYGVKD. The CDR3 extends over 14 amino acids. The CDR3 is CAIRGVGRNTEAFF. In DNA, the CDR3 is TGTGCCATCAGGGGGGTAGGAAGAAACACTGAAGCTTTCTTT.

This clone appeared a few times. This rearrangement joins TRBV11-2 to TRBJ2-7; TRBD2 agrees at 8 bases. This CDR3 is 17 amino acids long. The V segment lost 3 bases and the J segment 5 bases; nucleotides outside the gene matches: 15. Germline V gene lookup returns CDR1 SGHAT and CDR2 FQNNGV. CDR3 sequence: CASSFSGTRKGSHEQYF. The CDR3 nucleotides read TGTGCCAGCAGCTTCTCCGGGACTAGAAAGGGCTCGCACGAGCAGTACTTC. Based on the CDR3 plus reference TRBV11-2 and TRBJ2-7, the full variable domain is EAGVAQSPRYKIIEKRQSVAFWCNPISGHATLYWYQQILGQGPKLLIQFQNNGVVDDSQLPKDRFSAERLKGVDSTLKIQPAKLEDSAVYLCASSFSGTRKGSHEQYFGPGTRLTVT.

As DNA, the CDR3 is TGTGCCAGCACCTCTGCCTCTACCAACACTGAAGCTTTCTTT. Residues: CASTSASTNTEAFF. V is TRBV28 and J is TRBJ1-1; no clear D. The germline V gene has CDR1 MDHEN and CDR2 SYDVKM. CDR3 length: 14 amino acids. With 7 bases removed from V and 2 bases from J, the gap between germline ends came to 14 bases.